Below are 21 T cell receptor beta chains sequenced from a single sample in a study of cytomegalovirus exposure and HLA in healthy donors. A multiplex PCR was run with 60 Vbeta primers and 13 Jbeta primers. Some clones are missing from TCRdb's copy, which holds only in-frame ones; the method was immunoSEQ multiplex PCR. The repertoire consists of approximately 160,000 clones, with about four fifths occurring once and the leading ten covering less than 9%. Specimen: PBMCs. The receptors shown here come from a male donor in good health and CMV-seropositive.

The CDR3 spells CASIADTISYEQYF. In DNA form, the CDR3 reads TGTGCCAGCATCGCTGACACCATCTCCTACGAGCAGTACTTC. The V and J genes are TRBV6-1 and TRBJ2-7; D not resolved. Germline values: CDR1 MNHNS, CDR2 SASEGT. The CDR3 length is 14 residues. V was trimmed by 7 bases and J by 0 bases, leaving 13 bases between them.

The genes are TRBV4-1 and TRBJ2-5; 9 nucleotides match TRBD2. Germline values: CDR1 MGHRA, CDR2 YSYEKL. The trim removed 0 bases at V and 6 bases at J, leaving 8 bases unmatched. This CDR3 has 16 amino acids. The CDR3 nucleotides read TGCGCCAGCAGCCAAGATCGGGCGGGGGGGCCAAAGACCCAGTACTTC. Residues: CASSQDRAGGPKTQYF.

The CDR3 spells CASSYLESNQPQHF. As DNA, the CDR3 is TGTGCCAGTAGTTATTTAGAGAGCAATCAGCCCCAGCATTTT. The V call is TRBV19, the J call TRBJ1-5; D remains unclear. The V gene's germline CDR1 is LNHDA and CDR2 SQIVND (reference sequence). V was clipped by 5 bases and J by 1 base, with 9 bases between them. The CDR3 runs to 14 residues. Full variable domain (outside the CDR3, taken from reference TRBV19 and TRBJ1-5): DGGITQSPKYLFRKEGQNVTLSCEQNLNHDAMYWYRQDPGQGLRLIYYSQIVNDFQKGDIAEGYSVSREKKESFPLTVTSAQKNPTAFYLCASSYLESNQPQHFGDGTRLSIL.

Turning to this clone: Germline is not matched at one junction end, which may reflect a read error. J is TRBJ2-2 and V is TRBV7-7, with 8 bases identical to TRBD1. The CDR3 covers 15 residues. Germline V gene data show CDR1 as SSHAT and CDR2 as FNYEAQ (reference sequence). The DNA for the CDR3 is TGTGCTAGCAGTTCAGGGGGCCCGAACACCGGGGAGCTGTTTTTT. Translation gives CASSSGGPNTGELFF.

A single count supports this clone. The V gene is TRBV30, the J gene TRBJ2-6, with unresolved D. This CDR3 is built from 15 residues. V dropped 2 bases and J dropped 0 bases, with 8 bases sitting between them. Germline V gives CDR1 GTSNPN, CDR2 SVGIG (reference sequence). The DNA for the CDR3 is TGTGCCTGGAGTATATTGAGCTCTGGGGCCAACGTCCTGACTTTC. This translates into CAWSILSSGANVLTF.

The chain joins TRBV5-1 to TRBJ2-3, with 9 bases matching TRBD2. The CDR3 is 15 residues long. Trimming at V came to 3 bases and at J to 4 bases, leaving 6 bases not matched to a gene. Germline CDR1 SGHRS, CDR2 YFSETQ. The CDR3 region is CASSSLTSGPDTQYF. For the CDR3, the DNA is TGCGCCAGCAGCTCCTTGACTAGCGGCCCAGATACGCAGTATTTT.

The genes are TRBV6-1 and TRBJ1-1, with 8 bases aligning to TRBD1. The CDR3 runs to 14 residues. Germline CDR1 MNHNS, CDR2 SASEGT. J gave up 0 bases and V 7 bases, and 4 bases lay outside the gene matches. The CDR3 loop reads CASTEDRVNTEAFF. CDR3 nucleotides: TGTGCCAGCACGGAGGACAGGGTGAACACTGAAGCTTTCTTT.

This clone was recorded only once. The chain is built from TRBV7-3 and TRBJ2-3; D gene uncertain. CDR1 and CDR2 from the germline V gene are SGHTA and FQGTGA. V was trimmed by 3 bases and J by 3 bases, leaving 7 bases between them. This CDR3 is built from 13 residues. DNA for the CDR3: TGTGCCAGCAGCTTTTCAGGTACAGATACGCAGTATTTT. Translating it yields CASSFSGTDTQYF. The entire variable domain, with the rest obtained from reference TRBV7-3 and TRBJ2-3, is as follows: GAGVSQTPSNKVTEKGKYVELRCDPISGHTALYWYRQSLGQGPEFLIYFQGTGAADDSGLPNDRFFAVRPEGSVSTLKIQRTERGDSAVYLCASSFSGTDTQYFGPGTRLTVL.

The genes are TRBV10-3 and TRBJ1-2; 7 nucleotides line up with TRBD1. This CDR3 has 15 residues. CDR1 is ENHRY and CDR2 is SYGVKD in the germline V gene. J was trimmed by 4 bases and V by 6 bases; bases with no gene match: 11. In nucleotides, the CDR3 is TGTGCCATCAGGGAACTTATAACAGGGGTCTATGGCTACACCTTC. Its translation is CAIRELITGVYGYTF.

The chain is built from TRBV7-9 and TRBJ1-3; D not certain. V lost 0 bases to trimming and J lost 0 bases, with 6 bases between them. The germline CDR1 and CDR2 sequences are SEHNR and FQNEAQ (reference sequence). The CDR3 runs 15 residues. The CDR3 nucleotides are TGTGCCAGCAGCTTAGCTAGTAACTCTGGAAACACCATATATTTT. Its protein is CASSLASNSGNTIYF.

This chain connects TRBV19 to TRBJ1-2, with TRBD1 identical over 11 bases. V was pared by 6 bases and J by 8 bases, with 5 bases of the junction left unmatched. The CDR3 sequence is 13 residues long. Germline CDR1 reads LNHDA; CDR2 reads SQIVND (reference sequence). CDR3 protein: CASRDRGRSGYTF. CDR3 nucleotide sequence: TGTGCCAGTAGGGACAGGGGGCGAAGCGGCTACACCTTC.

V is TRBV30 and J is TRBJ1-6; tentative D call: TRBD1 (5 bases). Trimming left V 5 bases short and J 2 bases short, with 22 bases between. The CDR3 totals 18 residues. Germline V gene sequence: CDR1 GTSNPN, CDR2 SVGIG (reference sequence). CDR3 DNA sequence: TGTGCCTGGTCTCCTCGGGGGAAAGCGGACCCCTATAATTCACCCCTCCACTTT. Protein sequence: CAWSPRGKADPYNSPLHF.

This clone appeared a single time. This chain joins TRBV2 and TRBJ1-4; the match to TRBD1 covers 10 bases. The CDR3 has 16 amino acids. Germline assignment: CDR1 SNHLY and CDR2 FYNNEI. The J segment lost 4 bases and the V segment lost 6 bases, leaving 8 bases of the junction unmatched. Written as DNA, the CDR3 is TGTGCCAGCAGCCGGACAGGGGGTCCCCTTAATGAAAAACTGTTTTTT. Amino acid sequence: CASSRTGGPLNEKLFF. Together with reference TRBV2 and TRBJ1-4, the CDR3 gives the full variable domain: EPEVTQTPSHQVTQMGQEVILRCVPISNHLYFYWYRQILGQKVEFLVSFYNNEISEKSEIFDDQFSVERPDGSNFTLKIRSTKLEDSAMYFCASSRTGGPLNEKLFFGSGTQLSVL.

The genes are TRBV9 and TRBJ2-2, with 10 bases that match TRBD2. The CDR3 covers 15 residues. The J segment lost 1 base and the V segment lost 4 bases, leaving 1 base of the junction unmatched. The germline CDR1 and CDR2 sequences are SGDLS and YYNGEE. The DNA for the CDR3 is TGTGCCAGCAGCCTAGCGGGGGAGAACACCGGGGAGCTGTTTTTT. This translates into CASSLAGENTGELFF.

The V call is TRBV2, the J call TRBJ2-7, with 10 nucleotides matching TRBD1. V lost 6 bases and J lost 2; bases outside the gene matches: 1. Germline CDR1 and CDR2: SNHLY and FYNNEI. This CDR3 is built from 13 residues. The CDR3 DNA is TGTGCCAGCAGGGGACAGGGGACCTACGAGCAGTACTTC. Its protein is CASRGQGTYEQYF. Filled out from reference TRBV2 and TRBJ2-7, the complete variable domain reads EPEVTQTPSHQVTQMGQEVILRCVPISNHLYFYWYRQILGQKVEFLVSFYNNEISEKSEIFDDQFSVERPDGSNFTLKIRSTKLEDSAMYFCASRGQGTYEQYFGPGTRLTVT.

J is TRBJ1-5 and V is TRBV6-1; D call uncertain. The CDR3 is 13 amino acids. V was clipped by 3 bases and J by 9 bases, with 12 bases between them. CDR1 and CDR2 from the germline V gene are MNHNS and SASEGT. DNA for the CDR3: TGTGCCAGCAGTGAGGAGGGAGAGGCGCCCCAGCATTTT. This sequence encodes CASSEEGEAPQHF.

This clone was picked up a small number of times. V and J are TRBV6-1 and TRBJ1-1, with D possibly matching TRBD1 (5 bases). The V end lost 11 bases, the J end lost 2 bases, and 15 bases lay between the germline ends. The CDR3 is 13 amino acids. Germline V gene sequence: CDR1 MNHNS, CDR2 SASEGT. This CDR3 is CAGAPFLNTEAFF. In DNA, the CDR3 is TGTGCCGGGGCACCCTTCCTTAACACTGAAGCTTTCTTT.

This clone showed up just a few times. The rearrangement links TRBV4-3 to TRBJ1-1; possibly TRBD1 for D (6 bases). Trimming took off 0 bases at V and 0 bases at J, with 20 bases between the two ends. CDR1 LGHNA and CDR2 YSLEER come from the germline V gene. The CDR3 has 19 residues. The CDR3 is CASSQEGYRALNLNTEAFF. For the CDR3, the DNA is TGCGCCAGCAGCCAAGAGGGTTACAGGGCCCTCAATTTGAACACTGAAGCTTTCTTT.

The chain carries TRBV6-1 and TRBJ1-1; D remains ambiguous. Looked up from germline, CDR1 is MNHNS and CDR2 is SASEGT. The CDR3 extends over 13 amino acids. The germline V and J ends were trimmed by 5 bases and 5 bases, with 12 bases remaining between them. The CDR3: CASSSVRGTEAFF. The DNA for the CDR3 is TGTGCCAGCAGTTCGGTCCGCGGGACTGAAGCTTTCTTT.

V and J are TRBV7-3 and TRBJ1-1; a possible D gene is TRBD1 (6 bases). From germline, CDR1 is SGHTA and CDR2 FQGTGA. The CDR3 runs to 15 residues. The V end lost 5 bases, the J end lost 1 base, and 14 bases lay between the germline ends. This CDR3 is CASSMNRVRNTEAFF. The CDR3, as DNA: TGTGCCAGCAGCATGAACAGGGTCAGGAACACTGAAGCTTTCTTT.

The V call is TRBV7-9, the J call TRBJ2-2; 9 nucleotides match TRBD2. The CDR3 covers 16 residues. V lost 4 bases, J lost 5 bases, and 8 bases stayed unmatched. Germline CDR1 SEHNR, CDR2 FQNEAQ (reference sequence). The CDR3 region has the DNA TGTGCCAGCAGCTCGAATAGCGGGGGAGGAACCGGGGAGCTGTTTTTT. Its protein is CASSSNSGGGTGELFF. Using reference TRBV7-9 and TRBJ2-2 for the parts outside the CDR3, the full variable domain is DTGVSQNPRHKITKRGQNVTFRCDPISEHNRLYWYRQTLGQGPEFLTYFQNEAQLEKSRLLSDRFSAERPKGSFSTLEIQRTEQGDSAMYLCASSSNSGGGTGELFFGEGSRLTVL.